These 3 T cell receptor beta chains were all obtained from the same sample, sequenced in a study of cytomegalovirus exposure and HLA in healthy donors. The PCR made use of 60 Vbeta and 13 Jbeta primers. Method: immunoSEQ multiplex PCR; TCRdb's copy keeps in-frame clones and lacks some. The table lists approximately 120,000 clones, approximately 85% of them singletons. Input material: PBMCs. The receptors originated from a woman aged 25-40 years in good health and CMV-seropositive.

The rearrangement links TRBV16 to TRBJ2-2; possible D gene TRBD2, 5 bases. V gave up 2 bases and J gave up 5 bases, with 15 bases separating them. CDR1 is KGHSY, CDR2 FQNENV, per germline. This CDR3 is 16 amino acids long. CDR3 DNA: TGTGCCAGCAGCCAAGAGAAACGGGGATTTACCGGGGAGCTGTTTTTT. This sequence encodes CASSQEKRGFTGELFF.

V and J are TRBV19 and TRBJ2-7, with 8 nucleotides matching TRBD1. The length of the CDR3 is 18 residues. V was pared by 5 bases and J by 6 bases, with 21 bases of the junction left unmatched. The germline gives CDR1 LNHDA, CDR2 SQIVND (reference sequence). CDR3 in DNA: TGTGCCAGTAGTGTTGGTCGGGCAGGGGGCTACCTTTCTATCGAGCAGTACTTC. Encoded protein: CASSVGRAGGYLSIEQYF. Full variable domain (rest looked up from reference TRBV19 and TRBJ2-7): DGGITQSPKYLFRKEGQNVTLSCEQNLNHDAMYWYRQDPGQGLRLIYYSQIVNDFQKGDIAEGYSVSREKKESFPLTVTSAQKNPTAFYLCASSVGRAGGYLSIEQYFGPGTRLTVT.

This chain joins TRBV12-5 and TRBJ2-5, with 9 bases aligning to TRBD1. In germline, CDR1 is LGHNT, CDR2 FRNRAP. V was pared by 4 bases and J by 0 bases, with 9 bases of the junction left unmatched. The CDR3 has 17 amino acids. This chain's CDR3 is CASGSGQGNGYQETQYF. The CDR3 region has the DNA TGTGCTAGTGGTTCAGGACAGGGGAACGGGTACCAAGAGACCCAGTACTTC.